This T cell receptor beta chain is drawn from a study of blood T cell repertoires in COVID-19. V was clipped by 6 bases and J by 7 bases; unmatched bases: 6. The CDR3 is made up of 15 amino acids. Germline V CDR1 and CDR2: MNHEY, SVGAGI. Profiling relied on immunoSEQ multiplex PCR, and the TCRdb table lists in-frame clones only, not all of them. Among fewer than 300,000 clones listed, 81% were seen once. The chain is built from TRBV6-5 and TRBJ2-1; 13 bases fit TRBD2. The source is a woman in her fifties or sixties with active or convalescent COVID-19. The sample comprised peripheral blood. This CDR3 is CASSLGLAGANEQFF. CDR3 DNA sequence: TGTGCCAGCAGCCTTGGACTAGCGGGGGCAAATGAGCAGTTCTTC.